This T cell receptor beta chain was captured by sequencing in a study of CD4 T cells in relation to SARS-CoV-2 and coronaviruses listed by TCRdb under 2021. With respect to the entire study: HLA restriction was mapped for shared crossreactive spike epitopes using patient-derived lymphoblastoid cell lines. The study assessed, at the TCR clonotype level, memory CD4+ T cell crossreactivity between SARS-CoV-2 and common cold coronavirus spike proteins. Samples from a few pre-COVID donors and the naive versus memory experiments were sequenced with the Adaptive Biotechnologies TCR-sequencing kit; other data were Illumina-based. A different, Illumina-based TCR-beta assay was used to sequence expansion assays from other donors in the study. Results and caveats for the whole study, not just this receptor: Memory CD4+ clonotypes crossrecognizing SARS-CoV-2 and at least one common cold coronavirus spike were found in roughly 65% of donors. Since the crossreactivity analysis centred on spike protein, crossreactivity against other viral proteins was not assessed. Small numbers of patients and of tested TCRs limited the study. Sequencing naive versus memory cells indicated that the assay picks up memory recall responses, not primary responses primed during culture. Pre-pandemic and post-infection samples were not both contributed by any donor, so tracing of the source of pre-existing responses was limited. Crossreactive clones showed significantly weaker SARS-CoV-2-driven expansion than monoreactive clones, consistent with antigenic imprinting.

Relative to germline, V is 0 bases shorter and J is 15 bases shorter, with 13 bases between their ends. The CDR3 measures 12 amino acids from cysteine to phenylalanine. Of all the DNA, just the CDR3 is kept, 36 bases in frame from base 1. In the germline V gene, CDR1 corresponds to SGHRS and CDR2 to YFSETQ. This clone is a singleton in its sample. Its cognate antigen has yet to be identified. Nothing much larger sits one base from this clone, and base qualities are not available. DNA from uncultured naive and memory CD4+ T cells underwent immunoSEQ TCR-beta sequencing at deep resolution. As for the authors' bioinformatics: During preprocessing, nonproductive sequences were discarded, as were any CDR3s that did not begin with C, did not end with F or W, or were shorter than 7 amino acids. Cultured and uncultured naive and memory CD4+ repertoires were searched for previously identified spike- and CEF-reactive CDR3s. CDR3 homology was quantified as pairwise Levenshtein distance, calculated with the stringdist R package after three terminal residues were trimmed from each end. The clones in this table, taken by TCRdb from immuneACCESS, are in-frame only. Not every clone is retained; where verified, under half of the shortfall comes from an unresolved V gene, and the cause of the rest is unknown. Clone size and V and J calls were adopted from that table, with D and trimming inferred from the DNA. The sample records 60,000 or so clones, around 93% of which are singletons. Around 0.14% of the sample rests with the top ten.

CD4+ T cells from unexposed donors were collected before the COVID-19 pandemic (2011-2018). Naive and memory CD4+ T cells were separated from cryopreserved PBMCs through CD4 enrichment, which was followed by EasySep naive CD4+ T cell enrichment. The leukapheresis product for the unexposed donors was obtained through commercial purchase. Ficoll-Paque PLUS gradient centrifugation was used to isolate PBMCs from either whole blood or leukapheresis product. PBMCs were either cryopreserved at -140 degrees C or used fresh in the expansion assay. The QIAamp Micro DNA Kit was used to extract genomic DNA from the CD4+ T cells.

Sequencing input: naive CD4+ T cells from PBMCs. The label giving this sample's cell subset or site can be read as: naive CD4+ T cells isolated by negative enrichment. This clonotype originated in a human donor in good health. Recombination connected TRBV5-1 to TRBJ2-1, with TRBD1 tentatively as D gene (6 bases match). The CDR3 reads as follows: CASSLGSGARFF. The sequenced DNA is TGCGCCAGCAGCTTGGGGTCAGGGGCACGGTTCTTC.